These T cell receptor beta chains were read from a single sample in a study of T-cell memory formation after mild COVID-19. TCRdb processed the 5' RACE reads anew with MiXCR; each CDR3 protein has one entry. The table records under 200,000 distinct CDR3 sequences, less than 40% of them present only once. Input material: PBMCs or a T cell subset sorted from them (not recorded which). Receptors originate from an adult woman who had mild COVID-19 (a few samples of this study predate the infection). Cell type and time point are not known. Both conserved end residues are part of each CDR3. A D gene is named only where the DNA matches it firmly. Some rows mark clone size as missing; the rest say once, few, many or name a class of expanded clone.

d_gene,v_gene,abundance,j_gene,CDR3nt,CDR3aa
-,TRBV7-9,few,TRBJ2-7,TGTGCCAGCAGCTTAGACCTCTACGAGCAGTACTTC,CASSLDLYEQYF
TRBD1,TRBV29-1,few,TRBJ2-7,TGCAGCGTTCCGGGACAGGGCTACGAGCAGTACTTC,CSVPGQGYEQYF
-,TRBV21-1,-,TRBJ1-2,TGTGCCAGCAGCAAAGAGGACAGGGTCGCGCGCTATGGCTACACCTTC,CASSKEDRVARYGYTF
-,TRBV29-1,few,TRBJ2-2,TGCAGCGTCCTTACTACCAATTCGCCGAACACCGGGGAGCTGTTTTTT,CSVLTTNSPNTGELFF
TRBD2,TRBV13,few,TRBJ2-7,TGTGCCAGCAGCGATACCCTAGCGGGCTCCTACGAGCAGTACTTC,CASSDTLAGSYEQYF
-,TRBV19,-,TRBJ2-3,TGTGCCAGTAGTATCGGAGGGGGGGACGGAGGTAGCACAGATACGCAGTATTTT,CASSIGGGDGGSTDTQYF
-,TRBV11-2,-,TRBJ2-7,TGTGCCAGCAGCGGGCCCGCGTACGAGCAGTACTTC,CASSGPAYEQYF
-,TRBV19,few,TRBJ1-1,TGTGCCAGTAGTATAGAGAGGGGCGCTGAAGCTTTCTTT,CASSIERGAEAFF
-,TRBV5-4,few,TRBJ2-7,TGTGCCAGCAGCCGCACCAGGGGGGGAGAAGGCCCCTACGAGCAGTACTTC,CASSRTRGGEGPYEQYF
-,TRBV7-9,-,TRBJ2-5,TGTGCCAGCAGCTTAGCTGAGGGAAGGACCCAGTACTTC,CASSLAEGRTQYF
-,TRBV6-8,-,TRBJ1-3,TGTGCCAGCATAGGACCCAGCTCTGGAAACACCATATATTTT,CASIGPSSGNTIYF
TRBD1,TRBV3-1,few,TRBJ2-7,TGTGCCAGAGACAGGGTTACCCTCGGCGAGCAGTACTTC,CARDRVTLGEQYF
-,TRBV7-9,few,TRBJ2-7,TGTGCCAGCAGCCCCCTGGCCGGGCAGTACTTC,CASSPLAGQYF
TRBD1,TRBV28,few,TRBJ1-3,TGTGCCAGCAGTTCGGACAGGGGGGACACCATATATTTT,CASSSDRGDTIYF
TRBD2,TRBV25-1,few,TRBJ2-3,TGTGCCAGCAGTGGAACTAGCGGCCTTTGGGGAGATACGCAGTATTTT,CASSGTSGLWGDTQYF
-,TRBV20-1,few,TRBJ2-7,TGCAGTGCTACCGGGACACTAGGGGCCGAGCAGTACTTC,CSATGTLGAEQYF
TRBD1,TRBV7-9,-,TRBJ1-2,TGTGCCAGCTCGCGGACAGGGGGGGGTTATGGCTACACCTTC,CASSRTGGGYGYTF
TRBD2,TRBV20-1,-,TRBJ2-1,TGCAGTGCCCCCCCTGGGACTAGCGGAAGTGGCTCCTACAATGAGCAGTTCTTC,CSAPPGTSGSGSYNEQFF
-,TRBV5-1,-,TRBJ2-6,TGCGCCAGCCGCTTGTCTTGGGCCAACGTCCTGACTTTC,CASRLSWANVLTF
-,TRBV10-3,few,TRBJ1-5,TGTGCCACGCACGAGTATAGCAATCAGCCCCAGCATTTT,CATHEYSNQPQHF
-,TRBV12-5,-,TRBJ1-2,TGTGCTAGTGGCCGAGATGTCTCCGTGGGTGGCTACACCTTC,CASGRDVSVGGYTF
-,TRBV3-2,-,TRBJ2-4,TGTGCCAGCAGCCCTCTCGGGAGCCGGCGAAAACTAGCCAAAAACATTCAGTACTTC,CASSPLGSRRKLAKNIQYF
-,TRBV5-5,-,TRBJ1-3,TGTGCCAGCAGCTTGATAAGCAGCCACTCTGGAAACACCATATATTTT,CASSLISSHSGNTIYF
-,TRBV7-9,-,TRBJ2-7,TGTGCCAGCAGCTATTGCCGGGAAGTGATCCACGAGCAGTACTTC,CASSYCREVIHEQYF
-,TRBV6-1,-,TRBJ2-7,TGTGCCAGCAGTGTAGGGAACGAGCAGTACTTC,CASSVGNEQYF
-,TRBV7-8,-,TRBJ2-1,TGTGCCAGCAGCTTTCTCGGGAACCAGGGGAGTGAGCAGTTCTTC,CASSFLGNQGSEQFF
-,TRBV5-1,-,TRBJ2-1,TGCGCCAGCAGCTTGGCAAGGGATCCCCCCTACAATGAGCAGTTCTTC,CASSLARDPPYNEQFF
TRBD2,TRBV10-3,-,TRBJ2-5,TGTGCCATCAGTGGGTCAGCGGGGCAAGAGACCCAGTACTTC,CAISGSAGQETQYF
-,TRBV5-1,few,TRBJ2-5,TGCGCCAGCAGCCCGGCGGCACTCCAAGAGACCCAGTACTTC,CASSPAALQETQYF
TRBD1,TRBV29-1,-,TRBJ2-7,TGCAGCGTTGTGGGTGAGGGACAGCTCTACGAGCAGTACTTC,CSVVGEGQLYEQYF
TRBD1,TRBV6-1,-,TRBJ2-1,TGTGCCAGCAGTCTACCCGGGACAGGGGGTGGCAATGAGCAGTTCTTC,CASSLPGTGGGNEQFF
-,TRBV24-1,-,TRBJ1-2,TGTGCCACCAGTGATCCGCATGGGACCGACTATGGCTACACCTTC,CATSDPHGTDYGYTF
TRBD1,TRBV10-3,-,TRBJ2-7,TGTGCCATCAGTCACGGGACAGGCGAAGAACCCGAGCAGTACTTC,CAISHGTGEEPEQYF
-,TRBV5-1,few,TRBJ2-5,TGCGCCAGCAGCAATCTCGAGGGGGACTCGGGGGGACCCCAAGAGACCCAGTACTTC,CASSNLEGDSGGPQETQYF
TRBD2,TRBV4-3,-,TRBJ2-5,TGCGCCAGCAGCCAAGAGGGCCTAGCGGGAGGGGAGACCCAGTACTTC,CASSQEGLAGGETQYF
-,TRBV14,-,TRBJ2-2,TGTGCCAGCAGCCAAGTACTCGGGACAAACGAGCTGTTTTTT,CASSQVLGTNELFF
TRBD2,TRBV2,many,TRBJ2-1,TGTGCCAGCAGTGGCAAGCGGGGGGGCAACAATGAGCAGTTCTTC,CASSGKRGGNNEQFF
-,TRBV2,-,TRBJ2-1,TGTGCCAGCAACTGGGAGTACAATGAGCAGTTCTTC,CASNWEYNEQFF
TRBD1,TRBV24-1,-,TRBJ1-2,TGTGCCACCAGTGCGTCGACAGGGGAAGTCTATGGCTACACCTTC,CATSASTGEVYGYTF
-,TRBV7-6,-,TRBJ2-7,TGTGCCAGCATCCCGGACAGTTCCTACGAGCAGTACTTC,CASIPDSSYEQYF
TRBD2,TRBV20-1,few,TRBJ2-7,TGCAGTGCTAGTGAAGGTTCTAGCGGATTCTACGAGCAGTACTTC,CSASEGSSGFYEQYF